This T cell receptor beta chain was profiled in a study of blood T cell repertoires in COVID-19. Background on the study: The cDNA or gDNA used as material had been derived from T cells, B-cell-depleted T cells, or PBMCs.

In the original workflow: Amplification with reference gene primers provided the estimates of nucleated cell counts. Measured with immunoSEQ multiplex PCR; TCRdb has only the in-frame clones, and not every one. Clone size and the V and J calls come from that table; the DNA yielded D and trimming. The repertoire holds 250,000 to 300,000 clones, with about 76% as singletons. Germline V gene sequence: CDR1 SGHDT, CDR2 YYEEEE. The CDR3 is 19 residues long. Trimming shortened V by 4 bases and J by 0 bases, and 25 bases separated the two germline ends. This chain uses TRBV5-6 with TRBJ1-2, with D unresolved. The sample comprised peripheral blood. The source of this sequence is a woman aged 55 to 70 with active or convalescent COVID-19. The CDR3 loop is CASSSLVTHGYPPNYGYTF. The CDR3 DNA sequence: TGTGCCAGCAGCAGCCTTGTAACCCACGGGTACCCACCTAACTATGGCTACACCTTC. The whole variable domain, filled in from reference TRBV5-6 and TRBJ1-2, reads DAGVTQSPTHLIKTRGQQVTLRCSPKSGHDTVSWYQQALGQGPQFIFQYYEEEERQRGNFPDRFSGHQFPNYSSELNVNALLLGDSALYLCASSSLVTHGYPPNYGYTFGSGTRLTVV.